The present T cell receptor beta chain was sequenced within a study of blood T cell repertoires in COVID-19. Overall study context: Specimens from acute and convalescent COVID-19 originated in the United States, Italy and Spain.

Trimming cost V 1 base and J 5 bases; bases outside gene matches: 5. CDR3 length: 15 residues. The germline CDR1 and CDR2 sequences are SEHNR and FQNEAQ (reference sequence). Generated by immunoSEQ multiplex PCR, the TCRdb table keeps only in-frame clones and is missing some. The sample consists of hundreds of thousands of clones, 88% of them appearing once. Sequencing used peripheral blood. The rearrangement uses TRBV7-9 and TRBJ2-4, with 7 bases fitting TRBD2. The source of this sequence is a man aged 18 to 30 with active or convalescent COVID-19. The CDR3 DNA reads TGTGCCAGCAGCTTAGGATCGGGAGGCCAAAACATTCAGTACTTC. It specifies CASSLGSGGQNIQYF.